The clone carrying this T cell receptor (beta chain) came up once. Its antigen is still unknown. The data stem from a study of graft-versus-host responses after intestinal transplantation. About the research overall: The whole recipient group had anti-thymocyte globulin induction followed by tacrolimus and steroids for roughly three years.

CDR1 is LNHDA, CDR2 SQIVND, per germline (reference sequence). V lost 3 bases, J lost 2 bases, and 5 bases lay in between. The CDR3 spans 14 residues. Points from the study as a whole: GvH clones appeared in recipient marrow, some first in ileum or blood. There was an association between peak levels of circulating GvH clones and early post-transplant HvG declines.

Libraries were prepared by immunoSEQ multiplex PCR; TCRdb keeps only in-frame clonotypes and omits some of them. Of more than 95,000 clones listed, less than 90% are singletons. The chain employs TRBV19 and TRBJ2-6; D is unresolved. The receptor comes from a human donor who received an intestinal transplant. The source material was unstimulated CD4+ T cells sorted from spleen or lymph node cells, sampled before intestinal transplant. CDR3 in DNA: TGTGCCAGTAGTATTAGTACTGGGGCCAACGTCCTGACTTTC. Translation: CASSISTGANVLTF.